This T cell receptor beta chain emerged from a study of control samples from healthy donors and cancer patients. Data came from immunoSEQ multiplex PCR; TCRdb stores just in-frame clones and leaves some out. The sample lists some 65,000 clones; roughly 84% were seen once. This sequence originates from a woman in her 50s with lung cancer. The sample comprised PBMCs.

CDR3 residues: CASSLAIQQKSSNYGYTF. In nucleotides, the CDR3 is TGTGCCAGCAGCTTAGCCATACAGCAAAAGAGTTCTAACTATGGCTACACCTTC. The chain links TRBV7-2 to TRBJ1-2; D is unresolved. The CDR3 is 18 residues long. Germline V lookup: CDR1 SGHTA, CDR2 FQGNSA. Trimming left V 0 bases short and J 0 bases short, with 17 bases between.